The 29 T cell receptor beta chains given below trace back to one sample, sequenced in a study of Tregs in tolerant kidney transplant recipients. Repertoires were generated with immunoSEQ multiplex PCR, while TCRdb's copy carries only in-frame clones and drops some. The data contain some 110,000 clones, around nine tenths of them singletons. Source material: CD4+ T cells from blood. The receptors stem from a human donor in good health.

The genes are TRBV14 and TRBJ2-1; 10 positions match TRBD2. CDR1 and CDR2 (germline): SGHDN, FVKESK. With 1 base clipped from V and 8 bases from J, the junction kept 14 bases outside the gene matches. CDR3 length: 18 residues. In nucleotides, the CDR3 is TGTGCCAGCAGCCAAGTGGTAGTAGGGCTAGCGGGAGAAGATGAGCAGTTCTTC. Translating it yields CASSQVVVGLAGEDEQFF. Combining the CDR3 with reference TRBV14 and TRBJ2-1 gives the whole variable domain EAGVTQFPSHSVIEKGQTVTLRCDPISGHDNLYWYRRVMGKEIKFLLHFVKESKQDESGMPNNRFLAERTGGTYSTLKVQPAELEDSGVYFCASSQVVVGLAGEDEQFFGPGTRLTVL.

The V call is TRBV5-1, the J call TRBJ2-1, with 11 positions matching TRBD2. Germline V gives CDR1 SGHRS, CDR2 YFSETQ. CDR3 length: 18 amino acids. V gave up 3 bases and J gave up 4 bases; unmatched junction bases: 12. CDR3 sequence reads: CASSSQGAGLAGYNEQFF. DNA for the CDR3: TGCGCCAGCAGCTCACAGGGGGCCGGACTAGCGGGTTACAATGAGCAGTTCTTC. The full variable domain, completed using reference TRBV5-1 and TRBJ2-1, is KAGVTQTPRYLIKTRGQQVTLSCSPISGHRSVSWYQQTPGQGLQFLFEYFSETQRNKGNFPGRFSGRQFSNSRSEMNVSTLELGDSALYLCASSSQGAGLAGYNEQFFGPGTRLTVL.

The chain uses TRBV7-2 and TRBJ1-5; tentatively, D is TRBD1 (5 bases). CDR3 size: 15 residues. Trimming took 5 bases from V and 1 from J, leaving 12 bases between them. Germline lookup yields CDR1 SGHTA and CDR2 FQGNSA. The CDR3 DNA follows: TGTGCCAGCAGCCAGACGAGGGGAAGCAATCAGCCCCAGCATTTT. Translating gives CASSQTRGSNQPQHF.

This sequence joins TRBV7-3 and TRBJ2-2; possible D gene TRBD1, 6 bases. The CDR3 is made up of 15 amino acids. V lost 2 bases, J lost 3 bases, and 10 bases lay in between. Germline V CDR1 and CDR2: SGHTA, FQGTGA. The CDR3 nucleotides read TGTGCCAGCAGCTTACAGGGGTCCGACACCGGGGAGCTGTTTTTT. This translates into CASSLQGSDTGELFF.

The chain has TRBV10-3 and TRBJ1-1; D is ambiguous. CDR1 and CDR2 from the germline V gene are ENHRY and SYGVKD. V lost 8 bases and J 4 bases, leaving 14 bases between the germline ends. The CDR3 extends over 13 amino acids. The CDR3 loop is CAICLGSGTEAFF. The CDR3 DNA reads as TGTGCCATCTGCCTCGGGTCGGGCACTGAAGCTTTCTTT.

The chain has TRBV5-1 and TRBJ1-1, with D possibly being TRBD1 (6 bases). The ends were cut back, 3 bases at V and 6 bases at J, with 21 bases in the middle. The CDR3 runs 16 residues. The germline CDR1 and CDR2 sequences are SGHRS and YFSETQ. The CDR3 sequence is CASSSESTGLPSEAFF. Here the CDR3 DNA reads TGCGCCAGCAGCTCTGAATCGACAGGTCTCCCCTCTGAAGCTTTCTTT.

This CDR3 reads CASSEKEGGGNTEAFF. The CDR3 DNA reads TGTGCCAGCAGCGAAAAGGAGGGTGGGGGAAACACTGAAGCTTTCTTT. J is TRBJ1-1 and V is TRBV7-9; tentatively, D is TRBD1 (5 bases). This CDR3 is built from 16 residues. The germline CDR1 and CDR2 sequences are SEHNR and FQNEAQ (reference sequence). With 5 bases removed from V and 2 bases from J, the gap between germline ends came to 18 bases.

CDR3 coding DNA: TGTGCCAGCAGTCCCGGGACAACCTCCTACGAGCAGTACTTC. This codes for CASSPGTTSYEQYF. The chain recombines TRBV27 with TRBJ2-7; a weak D match, TRBD1 (6 bases). Looked up from germline, CDR1 is MNHEY and CDR2 is SMNVEV (reference sequence). This CDR3 has 14 residues. The ends were cut back, 5 bases at V and 0 bases at J, with 11 bases in the middle.

The rearrangement uses TRBV6-1 and TRBJ2-1, with TRBD1 matching 9 bases. Germline V gene data show CDR1 as MNHNS and CDR2 as SASEGT. This CDR3 is built from 15 residues. The trim removed 8 bases at V and 4 bases at J, leaving 9 bases unmatched. The CDR3 sequence is CASGPGTGLYNEQFF. The CDR3 DNA is TGTGCCAGCGGGCCGGGGACAGGGTTATACAATGAGCAGTTCTTC.

This sequence joins TRBV11-2 and TRBJ2-2, with a tentative D call TRBD1 (6 bases). The CDR3 length is 15 residues. V dropped 5 bases and J dropped 3 bases, with 13 bases sitting between them. In germline, CDR1 is SGHAT, CDR2 FQNNGV. The CDR3, as DNA: TGTGCCAGCAGCCACGGGGACACATACACCGGGGAGCTGTTTTTT. Its translation is CASSHGDTYTGELFF.

The chain recombines TRBV5-1 with TRBJ2-7; TRBD1 aligns across 10 bases. V dropped 3 bases and J dropped 7; count of bases not matched to a gene: 13. CDR1 is SGHRS, CDR2 YFSETQ, per germline. The CDR3 length is 16 residues. In nucleotides, the CDR3 is TGCGCCAGCAGCTCACGACAGGGGGCGGCGGAAGAAGAGCAGTACTTC. Translated, it gives CASSSRQGAAEEEQYF. The full variable domain, with the rest looked up from reference TRBV5-1 and TRBJ2-7, is KAGVTQTPRYLIKTRGQQVTLSCSPISGHRSVSWYQQTPGQGLQFLFEYFSETQRNKGNFPGRFSGRQFSNSRSEMNVSTLELGDSALYLCASSSRQGAAEEEQYFGPGTRLTVT.

This chain uses TRBV10-3 with TRBJ1-2, with no clear D. CDR3 size: 12 residues. Per the germline V gene, CDR1 is ENHRY and CDR2 is SYGVKD. Trimming removed 6 bases at V and 5 bases at J, with 10 bases between. CDR3 region: CAISPVGYGYTF. CDR3 coding DNA: TGTGCCATCAGCCCCGTGGGGTATGGCTACACCTTC.

The V and J genes are TRBV19 and TRBJ1-1; D unclear. The CDR3 has 14 amino acids. The germline gives CDR1 LNHDA, CDR2 SQIVND (reference sequence). V was shortened by 2 bases and J by 1 base, with 8 bases between the two germline ends. The CDR3: CASSIRFGNTEAFF. The CDR3 DNA sequence: TGTGCCAGTAGTATACGGTTCGGGAACACTGAAGCTTTCTTT.

V and J are TRBV19 and TRBJ2-7, with 9 positions matching TRBD1. Germline values: CDR1 LNHDA, CDR2 SQIVND (reference sequence). This CDR3 comprises 14 residues. V shed 3 bases, J shed 4 bases, and the junction held 4 bases outside the gene matches. The CDR3 region has the DNA TGTGCCAGTAGTATTGGGGGACAGGGATACGAGCAGTACTTC. It yields the protein CASSIGGQGYEQYF.

V and J are TRBV2 and TRBJ2-5, with D uncertain. Germline CDR1 is SNHLY and CDR2 is FYNNEI. The CDR3 totals 11 residues. Trimming cost V 7 bases and J 5 bases, with 8 bases left between them. The chain's CDR3 is CASIWGETQYF. In nucleotides, the CDR3 is TGTGCCAGCATTTGGGGTGAGACCCAGTACTTC.

The J gene is TRBJ1-6, the V gene TRBV19, with unresolved D. Deletions cut 5 bases from V and 0 bases from J, with 20 bases between. The germline gives CDR1 LNHDA, CDR2 SQIVND (reference sequence). This CDR3 comprises 19 residues. The CDR3, as DNA: TGTGCCAGTAGTCGAGTAGGAGGGAGTAAGAGCTCCTATAATTCACCCCTCCACTTT. It is translated as CASSRVGGSKSSYNSPLHF.

The rearrangement links TRBV5-1 to TRBJ2-5; D perhaps matches TRBD2 (5 bases). The V gene's germline CDR1 is SGHRS and CDR2 YFSETQ. This CDR3 has 16 residues. V lost 4 bases to trimming and J lost 2 bases, with 18 bases between them. This chain's CDR3 is CASSRIKMDLQETQYF. The CDR3 DNA reads TGCGCCAGCAGCCGAATAAAGATGGACTTGCAAGAGACCCAGTACTTC.

This chain joins TRBV7-2 and TRBJ2-3; D is perhaps TRBD2 (6 bases). Germline CDR1 is SGHTA and CDR2 is FQGNSA. The CDR3 covers 15 residues. Deletions cut 4 bases from V and 3 bases from J, with 14 bases between. This chain's CDR3 is CASSSRLGRTDTQYF. CDR3 nucleotide sequence: TGTGCCAGCAGCTCTAGACTAGGTCGAACAGATACGCAGTATTTT. The entire variable domain, with the rest obtained from reference TRBV7-2 and TRBJ2-3, is as follows: GAGVSQSPSNKVTEKGKDVELRCDPISGHTALYWYRQSLGQGLEFLIYFQGNSAPDKSGLPSDRFSAERTGGSVSTLTIQRTQQEDSAVYLCASSSRLGRTDTQYFGPGTRLTVL.

A few counts support this clone. The gene calls are TRBV5-1 and TRBJ2-7; maybe TRBD2 (5 bases). Germline V CDR1 and CDR2: SGHRS, YFSETQ. CDR3 length: 14 residues. The V and J ends lost 6 bases and 2 bases respectively, with 15 bases between them. CDR3 sequence: CASNRDNAPYEQYF. The CDR3 DNA reads as TGCGCCAGCAATCGGGATAATGCTCCCTACGAGCAGTACTTC.

The rearrangement joins TRBV19 to TRBJ1-2; TRBD1 aligns across 12 bases. CDR1 is LNHDA and CDR2 is SQIVND in the germline V gene (reference sequence). The V gene end was trimmed by 5 bases and the J gene end by 4 bases; junction bases not matched to a gene: 11. The CDR3 consists of 17 residues. The CDR3 protein is CASSQSGTGGPTYGYTF. Here the CDR3 DNA reads TGTGCCAGTAGTCAGTCCGGGACAGGGGGCCCGACCTATGGCTACACCTTC.

In this sample, this clone turned up once. The J gene is TRBJ1-2, the V gene TRBV20-1, with D unclear. The germline V gene has CDR1 DFQATT and CDR2 SNEGSKA (reference sequence). Trimming pared 2 bases from V and 10 bases from J, leaving 11 bases between. The CDR3 runs 11 residues. The CDR3 here is CSARWSQIYTF. DNA for the CDR3: TGCAGTGCTAGATGGTCTCAAATCTACACCTTC.

J is TRBJ1-1 and V is TRBV11-3; D is perhaps TRBD1 (5 bases). CDR3 length equals 13 residues. Trimming left V 5 bases short and J 0 bases short, with 7 bases between. Germline V gives CDR1 SGHNT, CDR2 YENEEA. The CDR3 sequence: CASSATVNTEAFF. For the CDR3, the DNA is TGTGCCAGCAGCGCGACAGTGAACACTGAAGCTTTCTTT.

The chain has TRBV19 and TRBJ1-2; 9 nucleotides align to TRBD1. The CDR3 has 14 amino acids. Germline-derived CDR1 and CDR2 are LNHDA and SQIVND (reference sequence). The V segment lost 9 bases and the J segment 3 bases; nucleotides outside the gene matches: 8. The CDR3 sequence: CASQNRGRDYGYTF. DNA of the CDR3: TGTGCCAGCCAGAACAGGGGGCGAGACTATGGCTACACCTTC.

This clone has only one observation. The chain couples TRBV4-1 to TRBJ2-7, with 8 nucleotides matching TRBD2. The CDR3 contains 17 residues. The germline V gene has CDR1 MGHRA and CDR2 YSYEKL. V shed 4 bases and J 4 bases; nucleotides not matched to a gene: 15. For the CDR3, the DNA is TGCGCCAGCAGCCCCCTCAGTTATAGCGGGAAGGAGTACGAGCAGTACTTC. This translates into CASSPLSYSGKEYEQYF.

This clone was seen only once. The chain carries TRBV5-1 and TRBJ1-4, with 8 bases matching TRBD1. Germline V gene lookup returns CDR1 SGHRS and CDR2 YFSETQ. This CDR3 has 14 amino acids. Trimming took 4 bases from V and 7 from J; bases not matched to a gene: 6. The CDR3 spells CASSPDRGGEKLFF. In DNA, the CDR3 is TGCGCCAGCAGCCCCGACAGGGGTGGTGAAAAACTGTTTTTT.

This clone was picked up one time. The V gene is TRBV9, the J gene TRBJ1-1, with a possible D match to TRBD1 (6 bases). Per germline, CDR1 SGDLS and CDR2 YYNGEE. Trimming shortened V by 3 bases and J by 4 bases, and 13 bases separated the two germline ends. The CDR3 is 14 residues long. Here the CDR3 reads CASSATQGSTEAFF. The DNA of the CDR3 is TGTGCCAGCAGCGCAACACAGGGTAGCACTGAAGCTTTCTTT.

The CDR3 DNA sequence: TGTGCCAGCAGTTACACTAGGGGATCCAATGAGCAGTTCTTC. This sequence encodes CASSYTRGSNEQFF. This chain uses TRBV6-5 with TRBJ2-1; either TRBD1 or TRBD2 may supply D (5 bases each). V lost 2 bases to trimming and J lost 6 bases, with 11 bases between them. The CDR3 runs to 14 residues. Germline V gene lookup returns CDR1 MNHEY and CDR2 SVGAGI.

J is TRBJ1-5 and V is TRBV5-8; 7 nucleotides line up with TRBD1. Germline CDR1 SGHTS, CDR2 YDEGEE. This CDR3 has 14 residues. J gave up 5 bases and V 6 bases, and 8 bases lay outside the gene matches. The CDR3 region has the DNA TGTGCCAGCAACCTTGGCAGGGGGTATCAGCCCCAGCATTTT. It yields the protein CASNLGRGYQPQHF.

The chain uses TRBV25-1 and TRBJ2-2; D is unresolved. The germline V gene encodes CDR1 MGHDK and CDR2 SYGVNS. The V end was cut by 5 bases, the J end by 1 base, with 11 bases between. CDR3 length: 15 residues. The CDR3 here is CASSPYLLNTGELFF. The CDR3 bases are TGTGCCAGCAGTCCGTACCTACTGAACACCGGGGAGCTGTTTTTT.